A single sample is the source of the 21 T cell receptor beta chains below, sequenced in a study of vaccination and CD4 T cells after COVID-19. Sequenced with the Oncomine TCR Beta short-read assay was DNA taken from cultured CD4+ T cells. Via MiXCR, TCRdb re-called the PCR reads, giving one row per CDR3 protein. The sample shows some 2,000 distinct CDR3 sequences, approximately 15% of them seen only once. Treatment: 10-day PBMC culture with coronavirus spike peptide pools or control peptides (ViraFEST assay). During the years 2011-2018, before the COVID-19 pandemic, the unexposed donor's CD4+ T cells were collected. These receptors lack a known antigen. The specimen was CD4+ T cells from blood, cultured in vitro. Receptors originate from a human donor in good health.

This clonotype is termed medium-sized. This rearrangement joins TRBV11-1 to TRBJ2-1; possible D gene TRBD2, 6 bases. The CDR3 is 15 amino acids. V lost 8 bases and J 3 bases, leaving 17 bases between the germline ends. Germline CDR1 and CDR2: SGHAT and FQDESV (reference sequence). The CDR3, as DNA: TGTGCCAGCTCCTTTCGGAGGGCCTTCTACAATGAGCAGTTCTTC. It is translated as CASSFRRAFYNEQFF.

This clonotype counts as medium-sized. CDR3 amino acids: CASTPRPAGAAGELFF. In DNA form, the CDR3 reads TGTGCCAGCACCCCTCGTCCGGCGGGGGCTGCCGGGGAGCTGTTTTTT. The gene calls are TRBV6-1 and TRBJ2-2; D may be TRBD2 (7 bases). V lost 7 bases to trimming and J lost 6 bases, with 21 bases between them. Germline CDR1 MNHNS, CDR2 SASEGT. This CDR3 spans 16 amino acids.

This clonotype was seen more than once but under ten times. This chain uses TRBV5-7 with TRBJ2-3, with a possible D match to TRBD2 (7 bases). TRBV5-7 has ORF status, its function being uncertain. The CDR3 runs 16 residues. Trimming left V 7 bases short and J 1 base short, with 19 bases between. The CDR3 sequence is CASGGAIDEGTDTQYF. CDR3 nucleotide sequence: TGTGCCAGCGGGGGGGCGATAGACGAGGGCACAGATACGCAGTATTTT.

This clonotype has only a few counts. The gene calls are TRBV2 and TRBJ2-5, with 8 bases aligning to TRBD1. Trimming at V came to 7 bases and at J to 5 bases, leaving 9 bases not matched to a gene. The CDR3 spans 14 residues. The germline CDR1 and CDR2 sequences are SNHLY and FYNNEI. The CDR3 region is CASKRQGPQETQYF. CDR3 in DNA: TGTGCCAGCAAGAGACAGGGGCCGCAGGAGACCCAGTACTTC.

This clonotype has just a few counts. The V and J genes are TRBV5-1 and TRBJ2-7, with 7 bases matching TRBD1. CDR1 SGHRS and CDR2 YFSETQ come from the germline V gene. The CDR3 consists of 12 residues. After removal of 4 bases from V and 6 bases from J, the junction contained 4 bases not matched to a gene. The CDR3 spells CASSAGTAEQYF. The CDR3 nucleotides are TGCGCCAGCAGCGCCGGGACAGCCGAGCAGTACTTC.

To note about this clonotype: A much larger clone differs from this one at a single base, so this may be a read error. The CDR3 DNA follows: TGTGCCAGCAGGACAGGGCTAGAAAGCAATCGGCCCCAGCATTTT. This gives the protein CASRTGLESNRPQHF. This rearrangement joins TRBV2 to TRBJ1-5, with 7 nucleotides matching TRBD1. Germline-derived CDR1 and CDR2 are SNHLY and FYNNEI. The CDR3 contains 15 residues.

This chain joins TRBV30 and TRBJ1-1; perhaps TRBD1 as D (6 bases). The CDR3 runs 13 residues. V lost 1 base and J lost 10, with 16 bases in between. The germline V gene encodes CDR1 GTSNPN and CDR2 SVGIG (reference sequence). The CDR3 nucleotides read TGTGCCTGGAGTGGGACAGTCCGGACGACAGCTTTCTTT. Translating gives CAWSGTVRTTAFF.

By share, this clonotype ranks as large. This rearrangement joins TRBV6-2 or TRBV6-3 to TRBJ1-5, with a tentative D call TRBD1 (5 bases). CDR1 is MNHEY, CDR2 SVGEGT, per germline. The CDR3 consists of 17 residues. V was pared by 5 bases and J by 2 bases, with 19 bases between. CDR3 amino acids: CASSRPTRAAGNQPQHF. Here the CDR3 DNA reads TGTGCCAGCAGTCGACCCACCAGGGCCGCGGGCAATCAGCCCCAGCATTTT.

This clonotype has only a few counts. V and J are TRBV12-3 or TRBV12-4 and TRBJ2-5; 15 positions match TRBD2. Trimming removed 6 bases from V and 1 base from J; junction bases left unmatched: 6. The CDR3 is 17 residues long. CDR3 amino acids: CASSAGTSGGPQETQYF. The CDR3 DNA reads as TGTGCCAGCAGCGCCGGGACTAGCGGGGGGCCCCAAGAGACCCAGTACTTC.

By share, this clonotype counts as medium-sized. The rearrangement joins TRBV10-3 to TRBJ2-1; TRBD1 is a possible D gene (5 bases). The V gene lost 3 bases and the J gene lost 8 bases, with 11 bases spanning the gap. Germline CDR1 and CDR2: ENHRY and SYGVKD. This CDR3 comprises 13 residues. This CDR3 is CAISEIQGDEQFF. For the CDR3, the DNA is TGTGCCATCAGTGAAATCCAGGGTGATGAGCAGTTCTTC.

This clonotype was observed a few times. The V gene is TRBV19, the J gene TRBJ2-1; 10 nucleotides agree with TRBD2. The CDR3 extends over 17 amino acids. From germline, CDR1 is LNHDA and CDR2 SQIVND (reference sequence). The trim removed 5 bases at V and 3 bases at J, leaving 10 bases unmatched. The CDR3 reads CASSLRLAGGLYNEQFF. The CDR3 DNA reads as TGTGCCAGTAGTTTAAGACTAGCGGGCGGACTCTACAATGAGCAGTTCTTC. Supplemented by reference TRBV19 and TRBJ2-1, the full variable domain reads DGGITQSPKYLFRKEGQNVTLSCEQNLNHDAMYWYRQDPGQGLRLIYYSQIVNDFQKGDIAEGYSVSREKKESFPLTVTSAQKNPTAFYLCASSLRLAGGLYNEQFFGPGTRLTVL.

The chain employs TRBV18 and TRBJ2-1; D unclear. Germline V gene data show CDR1 as KGHSH and CDR2 as LQKENI. The CDR3 consists of 15 residues. V lost 0 bases, J lost 3 bases, and 9 bases lay in between. The CDR3 DNA reads TGTGCCAGCTCACCACCAGGTCCCAGCTACAATGAGCAGTTCTTC. This translates into CASSPPGPSYNEQFF.

A word on this clonotype: A much more abundant neighbour one base away suggests this may be a read error. The rearrangement links TRBV7-9 to TRBJ2-7; tentatively, D is TRBD1 (5 bases). Between the trimmed V and J ends, which lost 3 bases and 3 bases, there was a span of 12 bases. The CDR3 is made up of 14 amino acids. Germline CDR1 reads SEHNR; CDR2 reads FQNEAQ (reference sequence). The CDR3 region is CASSFEDKDYEQYF. The CDR3 DNA reads TGTGCCAGCAGCTTCGAGGACAAGGACTACGAGCAGTACTTC.

This clonotype appeared a few times. V usage is TRBV28 and J usage is TRBJ2-3; perhaps TRBD2 as D (7 bases). CDR1 MDHEN and CDR2 SYDVKM come from the germline V gene. The germline V and J ends were trimmed by 3 bases and 3 bases, with 10 bases remaining between them. The length of the CDR3 is 14 residues. The CDR3: CASSLGGRTDTQYF. The CDR3 region has the DNA TGTGCCAGCAGTTTGGGGGGGCGGACAGATACGCAGTATTTT. Full variable domain (outside the CDR3, taken from reference TRBV28 and TRBJ2-3): DVKVTQSSRYLVKRTGEKVFLECVQDMDHENMFWYRQDPGLGLRLIYFSYDVKMKEKGDIPEGYSVSREKKERFSLILESASTNQTSMYLCASSLGGRTDTQYFGPGTRLTVL.

The chain employs TRBV5-1 and TRBJ1-1; TRBD1 might be the D (5 bases). CDR1 and CDR2 (germline): SGHRS, YFSETQ. The CDR3 extends over 15 amino acids. V shed 0 bases and J shed 4 bases, with 13 bases lying between them. The CDR3 spells CASSLGTYGFTEAFF. CDR3 bases: TGCGCCAGCAGCTTGGGGACATATGGGTTCACTGAAGCTTTCTTT.

This clonotype is judged medium-sized (0.01 to 0.1%). The V gene is TRBV28, the J gene TRBJ1-2; no clear D. There are 13 residues in the CDR3. V lost 0 bases and J 4 bases, leaving 6 bases between the germline ends. Germline CDR1 reads MDHEN; CDR2 reads SYDVKM. The CDR3 DNA is TGTGCCAGCAGTTTATGGGCAGCCTATGGCTACACCTTC. It is translated as CASSLWAAYGYTF.

This clonotype is medium-sized by share. This sequence joins TRBV20-1 and TRBJ1-1; tentative D call: TRBD1 (6 bases). In germline, CDR1 is DFQATT, CDR2 SNEGSKA (reference sequence). The V end lost 4 bases, the J end lost 0 bases, and 12 bases lay between the germline ends. There are 14 residues in the CDR3. The CDR3 sequence: CSAKEDSMNTEAFF. CDR3 DNA: TGCAGTGCTAAAGAGGACAGTATGAACACTGAAGCTTTCTTT.

Sample share makes this clonotype medium-sized. V gene TRBV28 combines with J gene TRBJ2-2, with D maybe TRBD2 (6 bases). CDR1 and CDR2 (germline): MDHEN, SYDVKM. The CDR3 runs to 13 residues. The germline V and J ends were trimmed by 5 bases and 3 bases, with 7 bases remaining between them. The CDR3 DNA follows: TGTGCCAGCAGTAGACTAGACACCGGGGAGCTGTTTTTT. It translates to CASSRLDTGELFF.

This clonotype was seen a handful of times. This chain joins TRBV28 and TRBJ1-4; the D gene is possibly TRBD1 (6 bases). In germline, CDR1 is MDHEN, CDR2 SYDVKM. The CDR3 length is 14 residues. V was trimmed by 3 bases and J by 8 bases, leaving 13 bases between them. In DNA, the CDR3 is TGTGCCAGCAGTTTTTCGGGGGCAGGGGAAAAACTGTTTTTT. Translated, it gives CASSFSGAGEKLFF.

This chain joins TRBV5-1 and TRBJ2-3, with 7 nucleotides matching TRBD1. CDR1 and CDR2 (germline): SGHRS, YFSETQ. V shed 0 bases and J 1 base; nucleotides not matched to a gene: 2. This CDR3 is built from 15 residues. This CDR3 reads CASSLATGGTDTQYF. CDR3 nucleotide sequence: TGCGCCAGCAGCTTGGCCACAGGGGGCACAGATACGCAGTATTTT.

By share, this clonotype ranks as medium-sized. The rearrangement links TRBV7-2 to TRBJ2-1, with D unclear. Per germline, CDR1 SGHTA and CDR2 FQGNSA. Trimming took off 5 bases at V and 6 bases at J, with 8 bases between the two ends. The CDR3 is made up of 12 amino acids. CDR3 residues: CASSAPVNEQFF. The CDR3 bases are TGTGCCAGCAGCGCACCGGTCAATGAGCAGTTCTTC. Full variable domain (outside the CDR3, taken from reference TRBV7-2 and TRBJ2-1): GAGVSQSPSNKVTEKGKDVELRCDPISGHTALYWYRQSLGQGLEFLIYFQGNSAPDKSGLPSDRFSAERTGGSVSTLTIQRTQQEDSAVYLCASSAPVNEQFFGPGTRLTVL.